This T cell receptor (beta chain) emerged from a study of kidney transplant recipient with SARS-CoV-2 infection. This clonotype was picked up many times. TCRdb called the reads again in MiXCR, with one record for every CDR3 protein. The sample carries 200,000 to 250,000 distinct CDR3 sequences, 29% recorded once. Trimming pared 5 bases from V and 4 bases from J, leaving 23 bases between. The CDR3 is made up of 17 amino acids. Germline V gene lookup returns CDR1 LGHDT and CDR2 YNNKEL (reference sequence). Source: a blood sample, taken at baseline and between days 110 and 120 from a kidney transplant recipient. The receptor comes from a young adult male patient who had COVID-19 and was a kidney transplant recipient. T cells may partly derive from the graft donor. The V call is TRBV3-1, the J call TRBJ1-1; D is undetermined. The CDR3 DNA reads as TGTGCCAGCAGCTGTGCCAATCCCATTTCAATTCGCACTGAAGCTTTCTTT. Its translation is CASSCANPISIRTEAFF.